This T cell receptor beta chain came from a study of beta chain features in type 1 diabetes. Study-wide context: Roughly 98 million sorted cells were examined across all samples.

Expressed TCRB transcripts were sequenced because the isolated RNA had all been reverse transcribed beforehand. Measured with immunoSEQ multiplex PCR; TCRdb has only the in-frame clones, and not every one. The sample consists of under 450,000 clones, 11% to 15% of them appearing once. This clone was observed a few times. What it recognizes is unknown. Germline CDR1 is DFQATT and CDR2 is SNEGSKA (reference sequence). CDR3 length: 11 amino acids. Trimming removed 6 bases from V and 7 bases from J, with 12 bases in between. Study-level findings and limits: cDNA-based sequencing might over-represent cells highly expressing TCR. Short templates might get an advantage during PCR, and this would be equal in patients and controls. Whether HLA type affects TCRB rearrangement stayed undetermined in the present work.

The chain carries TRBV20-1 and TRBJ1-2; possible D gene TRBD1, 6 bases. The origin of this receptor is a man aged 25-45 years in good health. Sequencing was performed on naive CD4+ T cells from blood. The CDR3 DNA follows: TGCAGTGCCAGCCGGGACACTGGCTACACCTTC. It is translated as CSASRDTGYTF.